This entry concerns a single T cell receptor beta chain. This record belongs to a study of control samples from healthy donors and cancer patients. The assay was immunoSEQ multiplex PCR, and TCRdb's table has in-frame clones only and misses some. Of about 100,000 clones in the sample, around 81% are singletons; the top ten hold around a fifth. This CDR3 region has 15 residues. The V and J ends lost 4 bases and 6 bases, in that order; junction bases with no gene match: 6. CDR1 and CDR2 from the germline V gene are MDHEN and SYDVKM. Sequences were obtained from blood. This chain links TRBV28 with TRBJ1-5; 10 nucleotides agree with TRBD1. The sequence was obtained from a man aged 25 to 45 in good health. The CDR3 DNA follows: TGTGCCAGCAGTTCCCCGGGACAGGGGATTCAGCCCCAGCATTTT. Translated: CASSSPGQGIQPQHF.